Below are 10 T cell receptor beta chains sequenced from a single sample in a study of shared T cell receptors in the human thymus. Only in-frame clones appear in the TCRdb table, and some are missing; sequencing was by immunoSEQ multiplex PCR. This sample carries hundreds of thousands of clones, 80% to 90% of them seen once, and the ten largest clones take just under 0.0095%. In addition, the sample was reused for a study of human thymus T cells.

The sample was thymocytes. Every receptor here comes from a boy in the first two years of life with a congenital heart defect.

V and J are TRBV9 and TRBJ1-2, with 11 positions matching TRBD1. The length of the CDR3 is 15 residues. Unmatched junction bases numbered 9, after V lost 4 bases and J lost 7 bases. In germline, CDR1 is SGDLS, CDR2 YYNGEE. The CDR3 sequence: CASSPRTGGSRGYTF. CDR3 coding DNA: TGTGCCAGCAGCCCGCGGACAGGGGGCTCGCGTGGCTACACCTTC.

This chain joins TRBV4-3 and TRBJ1-6; D might be TRBD1 (5 bases). CDR1 is LGHNA and CDR2 is YSLEER in the germline V gene. The V gene lost 4 bases and the J gene lost 9 bases, with 16 bases spanning the gap. The length of the CDR3 is 15 residues. In nucleotides, the CDR3 is TGCGCCAGCAGCCCACGGGACTTGGGGGGTTCACCCCTCCACTTT. Translated, it gives CASSPRDLGGSPLHF.

This clone was observed once. This chain links TRBV6-1 with TRBJ1-5; D is possibly TRBD1 (5 bases). The V gene lost 4 bases and the J gene lost 7 bases, with 14 bases spanning the gap. The CDR3 totals 14 residues. CDR1 and CDR2 from the germline V gene are MNHNS and SASEGT. CDR3 in amino acids: CASSAGGSGQPQHF. DNA for the CDR3: TGTGCCAGCAGTGCTGGGGGGTCTGGACAGCCCCAGCATTTT.

The chain couples TRBV4-1 to TRBJ1-3; perhaps TRBD1 as D (5 bases). This CDR3 region has 16 residues. Germline lookup yields CDR1 MGHRA and CDR2 YSYEKL. The V gene lost 4 bases and the J gene lost 2 bases, with 15 bases spanning the gap. In DNA form, the CDR3 reads TGCGCCAGCAGCCCCGTCGGGTGGGGCGCTGGAAACACCATATATTTT. It translates to CASSPVGWGAGNTIYF.

This clone has a handful of counts. The V call is TRBV6-6, the J call TRBJ2-7; TRBD1 matches at 7 bases. The germline gives CDR1 MNHNY, CDR2 SVGAGI (reference sequence). The CDR3 loop spans 12 amino acids. Trimming at V came to 0 bases and at J to 9 bases, leaving 2 bases not matched to a gene. The CDR3 DNA reads TGTGCCAGCAGTTACTCTGAGGGGGCGCAGTACTTC. Its translation is CASSYSEGAQYF.

This chain connects TRBV7-6 to TRBJ2-7; 8 nucleotides align to TRBD1. CDR3 length: 15 residues. Germline trimming cut 4 bases from V and 2 bases from J; bases unmatched to any gene: 7. Germline assignment: CDR1 SGHVS and CDR2 FNYEAQ. CDR3 protein: CASSSDRGPTYEQYF. The CDR3 coding sequence is TGTGCCAGCAGCTCAGACAGGGGACCTACCTACGAGCAGTACTTC.

The rearrangement joins TRBV6-1 to TRBJ2-1; 9 nucleotides agree with TRBD2. This CDR3 comprises 15 residues. Germline trimming cut 6 bases from V and 5 bases from J; bases unmatched to any gene: 8. Germline CDR1 MNHNS, CDR2 SASEGT. The CDR3 bases are TGTGCCAGCAGGGAAAGTAGCGGGAGCAACAATGAGCAGTTCTTC. Protein sequence: CASRESSGSNNEQFF.

For the CDR3, the DNA is TGTGCCAGCAGCTTAGGCACAGGGCACGGAGATGAGCAGTTCTTC. As protein: CASSLGTGHGDEQFF. The chain employs TRBV7-2 and TRBJ2-1; D perhaps matches TRBD1 (6 bases). Germline lookup yields CDR1 SGHTA and CDR2 FQGNSA. The CDR3 has 15 residues. V was clipped by 1 base and J by 8 bases, with 15 bases between them.

The chain employs TRBV9 and TRBJ2-3, with 9 bases identical to TRBD2. The CDR3 runs 18 residues. After removal of 4 bases from V and 4 bases from J, the junction contained 16 bases not matched to a gene. The germline V gene has CDR1 SGDLS and CDR2 YYNGEE. CDR3: CASSTIAGALQEADTQYF. DNA for the CDR3: TGTGCCAGCAGCACGATAGCGGGAGCCCTCCAGGAGGCAGATACGCAGTATTTT.

The genes are TRBV9 and TRBJ2-7, with D possibly matching TRBD2 (6 bases). Germline V gives CDR1 SGDLS, CDR2 YYNGEE. The CDR3 runs to 14 residues. V was trimmed by 0 bases and J by 4 bases, leaving 11 bases between them. Written as DNA, the CDR3 is TGTGCCAGCAGCGTAGGAGCTAGCGAATACGAGCAGTACTTC. Translating it yields CASSVGASEYEQYF. Filled out from reference TRBV9 and TRBJ2-7, the complete variable domain reads DSGVTQTPKHLITATGQRVTLRCSPRSGDLSVYWYQQSLDQGLQFLIQYYNGEERAKGNILERFSAQQFPDLHSELNLSSLELGDSALYFCASSVGASEYEQYFGPGTRLTVT.